What follows describes a single T cell receptor (beta chain). In the study's own analysis: Counts of nucleated cells, estimated from reference gene primer amplification, were obtained. Data came from immunoSEQ multiplex PCR; TCRdb stores just in-frame clones and leaves some out. Clone size and the V and J calls come from that table; the DNA yielded D and trimming. The repertoire holds about 240,000 clones, with 88% as singletons. Trimming took 6 bases from V and 6 from J; bases not matched to a gene: 7. The germline gives CDR1 MNHEY, CDR2 SVGAGI. CDR3 length: 14 amino acids. The data were taken from a study of blood T cell repertoires in COVID-19. Study-level background: The study drew acute and convalescent COVID-19 samples from the United States, Italy and Spain. PBMCs, B-cell-depleted T cells, or T cells were the source of the cDNA or gDNA that made up the material.

This clonotype was obtained from a woman in her twenties or thirties with acute or convalescent COVID-19. Material for sequencing was peripheral blood. The chain links TRBV6-5 to TRBJ2-1; TRBD2 matches 8 bases. As DNA, the CDR3 is TGTGCCAGCAGGACCGGGACTAGGACCAATGAGCAGTTCTTC. Translating gives CASRTGTRTNEQFF.